The present entry profiles one TCR beta chain with its context. The antigen is unknown. The data were taken from a study of T cell responses to AZD1222 COVID-19 vaccine. Across the whole study: Analyses pooled second doses at about 4 or about 12 weeks. Findings of the study overall: Sampled repertoires all dated from after the peak T cell response. Only five to seven individuals given AZD1222 were seropositive at baseline.

The CDR3 covers 13 residues. V shed 5 bases, J shed 10 bases, and the junction held 5 bases outside the gene matches. Germline values: CDR1 LNHDA, CDR2 SQIVND (reference sequence). Assay used: immunoSEQ multiplex PCR; TCRdb lists only in-frame clones, some missing. Of around 100,000 clones listed, about 93% were seen once; the top ten hold roughly 2%. Source: peripheral blood, taken on day 0 of AZD1222 vaccination. This sequence was found in an adult in good health. V and J are TRBV19 and TRBJ1-1, with 12 bases identical to TRBD1. CDR3 coding DNA: TGTGCCAGTAGTCCGGGGACAGGGGGCGGAGCTTTCTTT. Amino acids: CASSPGTGGGAFF.